This paragraph reports one TCR beta chain. What this receptor recognizes is not known. Within one base of it there is no much larger clone, and no base qualities were kept. The method behind the library was 5' RACE. The sequencing machine was an Illumina HiSeq 2500. A second PCR of about 6 to 12 cycles was performed with a sample-barcoded 5' primer and a J-beta primer mix. Each TCR beta cDNA molecule received a unique molecular identifier from a template-switch 5' adaptor carrying 12 random nucleotides. Each sample yielded at least 3 million CDR3-containing paired-end reads. All of the RNA was converted into first-strand cDNA using the Mint cDNA synthesis kit, with a TRBC-specific oligonucleotide serving as the primer. After uracil-DNA glycosylase treatment, a first 18-cycle PCR used universal primers M1SS and BC2_uni_R on all cDNA. Per the original workflow: For normalization, 1 million high-quality reads, each with a distinct molecular identifier, were randomly selected from each sample. Instead of being binned into consensus sequences, reads with shared molecular identifiers were discarded. MiTCR, with a Q25 quality threshold and the strictest error-elimination algorithm, was used for CDR3 identification, clonotype clustering and error correction. A nonparametric unseen species model with Euler transformation was used to estimate a lower bound on total TCR beta diversity. TCRdb passed the public sequencing reads through fastp at Q25 and MiXCR, retaining productive beta sequences. Entries that share a CDR3 protein sequence are merged under the most common genes and DNA. TCRdb, rather than the study authors, made the V and J calls. Present in this sample are around 1,500,000 distinct CDR3 sequences, about 40% of which were seen just once. The top ten hold under 8% of the sample.

V and J lose 0 bases and 4 bases, and a span of 13 bases separates them. The CDR3, cysteine through phenylalanine, is 15 amino acids long. The kept DNA is CDR3 alone, 45 bases in frame from the first base. CDR1 and CDR2 are read off the germline V gene (reference sequence) as LGHDT and YNNKEL. The data were obtained in a study of blood T cells in healthy people across ages (dated by TCRdb to about 2015). Study-wide context: In model experiments, roughly one uniquely barcoded TCR beta cDNA molecule per two T cells was captured by template switching. The study measured age-related changes in TCR beta repertoire diversity using deep sequencing normalized with unique cDNA molecular identifiers. The donors were divided into four age groups: young (average around 16 years), middle-aged (under 40), aged (62) and long-lived (about 79). To avoid experimental bias, donors of different ages were distributed randomly across sequencing lanes. For two donors (one aged 18 to 30 and one aged 80 or older), the study analyzed two additional independent replicas of 1 million unique cDNA reads from the same blood draw.

General findings and caveats noted by the study authors: Estimates of total diversity based on one million sequenced T cells were considered lower bounds and underestimates. Donor CMV infection status was unknown, potentially confounding age-related changes in expanded clonotypes. The percentage of naive T cells measured by flow cytometry correlated strongly with observed TCR beta diversity. Observed TCR beta diversity per million T cells fell roughly linearly with age, and a significant reduction was already apparent by age roughly 40. Since profiling was done on bulk unsorted PBMCs, naive and antigen-experienced compartments could not be conclusively compared. Compared with the aged group, the long-lived group had more naive CD4+ T cells, fewer expanded clones and increased TCR diversity, suggesting age selection.

The 39 donors, aged roughly 6 to 95 years, were systemically healthy Caucasian individuals from Russia. Each donor gave ten milliliters of peripheral blood, drawn into EDTA-treated Vacutainer tubes. PBMCs were isolated by Ficoll-Paque density-gradient centrifugation, with at least 6 million obtained per sample. Total RNA was extracted from PBMCs with Trizol reagent, with at least 5.5 micrograms obtained per sample. The percentages of naive CD45RAhigh/CD27high T cells were determined by flow cytometry on a PBMC aliquot from every donor. The receptor was derived from a woman aged 18-30 years in good health. The rearrangement combines TRBV3-1 with TRBJ2-7; the D gene cannot be named for sure. The specimen was blood. For the CDR3, the sequence is CASSQESRLPYEQYF. The DNA sequence is given as TGTGCCAGCAGCCAAGAATCCCGCCTCCCTTACGAGCAGTACTTC.